These 20 T cell receptor beta chains were sequenced from one sample in a study of coeliac disease. Only in-frame clones appear in the TCRdb table, and some are missing; sequencing was by immunoSEQ multiplex PCR. The data contain fewer than 5,000 clones, almost 65% of them singletons. The material sequenced was lymphocytes from the gut lamina propria. These receptors were collected from a woman aged 25 to 39 without celiac disease.

The chain carries TRBV2 and TRBJ2-2; 10 bases fit TRBD1. The V segment lost 7 bases and the J segment 6 bases; nucleotides outside the gene matches: 5. This CDR3 spans 14 amino acids. The germline gives CDR1 SNHLY, CDR2 FYNNEI. CDR3 sequence (DNA): TGTGCCAGCAAGTGGACAGGGGGGGCCGGGGAGCTGTTTTTT. This sequence encodes CASKWTGGAGELFF.

This clone was recorded once. The chain carries TRBV6-1 and TRBJ2-1; a possible D gene is TRBD1 (7 bases). Trimming cost V 0 bases and J 9 bases, with 15 bases left between them. In germline, CDR1 is MNHNS, CDR2 SASEGT. There are 15 residues in the CDR3. The CDR3 coding sequence is TGTGCCAGCAGTGAAGCAGGGGGCATCGGGAGTGAGCAGTTCTTC. It encodes CASSEAGGIGSEQFF.

The rearrangement links TRBV27 to TRBJ2-5; D might be TRBD1 (6 bases). The V gene's germline CDR1 is MNHEY and CDR2 SMNVEV (reference sequence). The CDR3 contains 16 residues. Deletions cut 4 bases from V and 1 base from J, with 16 bases between. The CDR3 DNA follows: TGTGCCAGCAGTTCCAGAGCAGGGGCGACCCAAGAGACCCAGTACTTC. It yields the protein CASSSRAGATQETQYF.

The chain is built from TRBV2 and TRBJ1-4, with unresolved D. V lost 5 bases to trimming and J lost 0 bases, with 13 bases between them. Per the germline V gene, CDR1 is SNHLY and CDR2 is FYNNEI. The CDR3 covers 16 residues. CDR3 sequence (DNA): TGTGCCAGCAGTCGGACGAGGACTTCAACTAATGAAAAACTGTTTTTT. This gives the protein CASSRTRTSTNEKLFF. The complete variable domain, with remaining parts taken from reference TRBV2 and TRBJ1-4, reads EPEVTQTPSHQVTQMGQEVILRCVPISNHLYFYWYRQILGQKVEFLVSFYNNEISEKSEIFDDQFSVERPDGSNFTLKIRSTKLEDSAMYFCASSRTRTSTNEKLFFGSGTQLSVL.

The rearrangement uses TRBV27 and TRBJ2-1; the match to TRBD1 covers 7 bases. The CDR3 loop spans 14 amino acids. Per the germline V gene, CDR1 is MNHEY and CDR2 is SMNVEV (reference sequence). Losses at the gene ends were 3 bases for V and 9 bases for J; bases not matched to a gene: 8. CDR3 in amino acids: CASSFGQVGFEQFF. In DNA form, the CDR3 reads TGTGCCAGCAGTTTCGGACAGGTTGGATTTGAGCAGTTCTTC.

The gene calls are TRBV7-9 and TRBJ2-7; D unclear. This CDR3 contains 12 residues. Trimming shortened V by 8 bases and J by 0 bases, and 8 bases separated the two germline ends. The germline gives CDR1 SEHNR, CDR2 FQNEAQ (reference sequence). The CDR3 region is CASSTGSYEQYF. In DNA form, the CDR3 reads TGTGCCAGCTCTACGGGCTCCTACGAGCAGTACTTC.

The V gene is TRBV9, the J gene TRBJ2-5, with 12 bases fitting TRBD2. CDR3 size: 16 residues. In germline, CDR1 is SGDLS, CDR2 YYNGEE. V gave up 0 bases and J gave up 3 bases; unmatched junction bases: 3. The CDR3 nucleotides are TGTGCCAGCAGCGTAGGGCCTAGCGGGGGGGAAGAGACCCAGTACTTC. Encoded protein: CASSVGPSGGEETQYF. The whole variable domain, filled in from reference TRBV9 and TRBJ2-5, reads DSGVTQTPKHLITATGQRVTLRCSPRSGDLSVYWYQQSLDQGLQFLIQYYNGEERAKGNILERFSAQQFPDLHSELNLSSLELGDSALYFCASSVGPSGGEETQYFGPGTRLLVL.

The chain uses TRBV6-6 and TRBJ2-5, with 9 bases matching TRBD1. The V gene end was trimmed by 6 bases and the J gene end by 0 bases; junction bases not matched to a gene: 8. The germline CDR1 and CDR2 sequences are MNHNY and SVGAGI (reference sequence). There are 16 residues in the CDR3. CDR3 region: CASRNRGLGYQETQYF. CDR3 nucleotides: TGTGCCAGCAGAAACAGGGGGCTAGGGTACCAAGAGACCCAGTACTTC.

The V call is TRBV30, the J call TRBJ1-4, with 7 bases that match TRBD1. V was pared by 8 bases and J by 4 bases, with 4 bases of the junction left unmatched. The CDR3 has 12 amino acids. Germline assignment: CDR1 GTSNPN and CDR2 SVGIG (reference sequence). CDR3 sequence: CAGGQFNEKLFF. CDR3 nucleotide sequence: TGTGCCGGGGGACAGTTTAATGAAAAACTGTTTTTT.

The chain has TRBV5-1 and TRBJ1-6; perhaps TRBD1 as D (5 bases). The CDR3 length is 13 residues. The ends were cut back, 3 bases at V and 15 bases at J, with 16 bases in the middle. Germline loops: CDR1 SGHRS, CDR2 YFSETQ. The CDR3 region is CASSSDPGGSLHF. The CDR3 DNA is TGCGCCAGCAGCTCAGACCCGGGGGGAAGCCTCCACTTT. Supplemented by reference TRBV5-1 and TRBJ1-6, the full variable domain reads KAGVTQTPRYLIKTRGQQVTLSCSPISGHRSVSWYQQTPGQGLQFLFEYFSETQRNKGNFPGRFSGRQFSNSRSEMNVSTLELGDSALYLCASSSDPGGSLHFGNGTRLTVT.

This chain links TRBV2 with TRBJ1-2, with a weak D call TRBD1 (5 bases). The germline gives CDR1 SNHLY, CDR2 FYNNEI. Trimming took off 4 bases at V and 7 bases at J, with 10 bases between the two ends. The CDR3 runs to 12 residues. The CDR3 nucleotides read TGTGCCAGCAGTGGATTTAGGGGTGGCTACACCTTC. Amino acids: CASSGFRGGYTF. Based on the CDR3 plus reference TRBV2 and TRBJ1-2, the full variable domain is EPEVTQTPSHQVTQMGQEVILRCVPISNHLYFYWYRQILGQKVEFLVSFYNNEISEKSEIFDDQFSVERPDGSNFTLKIRSTKLEDSAMYFCASSGFRGGYTFGSGTRLTVV.

The J gene is TRBJ2-5, the V gene TRBV14, with unresolved D. Trimming took off 3 bases at V and 4 bases at J, with 3 bases between the two ends. The CDR3 consists of 11 residues. The germline gives CDR1 SGHDN, CDR2 FVKESK. CDR3 region: CASSQRETQYF. CDR3 coding DNA: TGTGCCAGCAGCCAGCGAGAGACCCAGTACTTC.

The chain couples TRBV19 to TRBJ1-6, with 9 nucleotides matching TRBD1. The germline gives CDR1 LNHDA, CDR2 SQIVND (reference sequence). CDR3 length: 15 amino acids. The junction had 3 bases not matched to a gene; V was cut back by 7 bases and J by 2 bases. The CDR3, as DNA: TGTGCCAGTACTACAGGGGGCGCCTATAATTCACCCCTCCACTTT. It encodes CASTTGGAYNSPLHF.

The rearrangement joins TRBV28 to TRBJ2-7, with 7 bases that match TRBD2. Germline V gives CDR1 MDHEN, CDR2 SYDVKM. J gave up 2 bases and V 4 bases, and 11 bases lay outside the gene matches. The CDR3 runs 16 residues. CDR3 sequence: CASSSTYSSGTYEQYF. DNA of the CDR3: TGTGCCAGCAGTTCAACCTACTCTAGCGGAACCTACGAGCAGTACTTC.

The chain uses TRBV11-1 and TRBJ2-1; TRBD2 aligns across 8 bases. CDR3 length equals 15 residues. Germline V gene lookup returns CDR1 SGHAT and CDR2 FQDESV (reference sequence). Losses at the gene ends were 5 bases for V and 0 bases for J; bases not matched to a gene: 3. The CDR3 loop reads CASSISGDSYNEQFF. The CDR3 bases are TGTGCCAGCAGCATTAGCGGGGACTCCTACAATGAGCAGTTCTTC.

This chain joins TRBV29-1 and TRBJ2-5; TRBD2 matches at 10 bases. The germline V gene encodes CDR1 SQVTM and CDR2 ANQGSEA. The CDR3 sequence is 15 residues long. The V and J ends lost 3 bases and 2 bases, in that order; junction bases with no gene match: 6. For the CDR3, the DNA is TGCAGCGTTGAGTTAGCGGGGGGTCGTCAAGAGACCCAGTACTTC. Translation: CSVELAGGRQETQYF.

The V gene is TRBV27, the J gene TRBJ1-2, with TRBD1 matching over 7 bases. The CDR3 has 18 residues. Losses at the gene ends were 0 bases for V and 2 bases for J; bases not matched to a gene: 12. Germline CDR1 is MNHEY and CDR2 is SMNVEV (reference sequence). The CDR3 loop is CASSLSEGAGVQNYGYTF. CDR3 DNA: TGTGCCAGCAGTTTATCAGAGGGGGCAGGGGTCCAGAACTATGGCTACACCTTC.

This clone came up a few times. The CDR3 DNA is TGTGCCAGCAGAGCCGGACAGGGGAACTATGGCTACACCTTC. Protein sequence: CASRAGQGNYGYTF. J is TRBJ1-2 and V is TRBV6-1, with 9 bases lining up with TRBD1. The CDR3 has 14 amino acids. V was clipped by 6 bases and J by 2 bases; unmatched bases: 4. CDR1 and CDR2 from the germline V gene are MNHNS and SASEGT.

The chain is built from TRBV19 and TRBJ1-4; 7 bases match TRBD1. The CDR3 extends over 14 amino acids. Trimming at V came to 7 bases and at J to 8 bases, leaving 10 bases not matched to a gene. CDR1 and CDR2 (germline): LNHDA, SQIVND (reference sequence). CDR3 amino acids: CASKRGTVDEKLFF. The DNA for the CDR3 is TGTGCCAGTAAACGCGGGACAGTGGACGAAAAACTGTTTTTT.

This chain links TRBV5-4 with TRBJ1-1, with 11 bases aligning to TRBD1. After removal of 3 bases from V and 3 bases from J, the junction contained 7 bases not matched to a gene. This CDR3 is 16 amino acids long. Germline loops: CDR1 SGHNT, CDR2 YYREEE (reference sequence). The CDR3 bases are TGTGCCAGCAGCTCCCCTCCGGGACAGGGGGACACTGAAGCTTTCTTT. It is translated as CASSSPPGQGDTEAFF.